This entry lists 28 T cell receptor beta chains sequenced from one sample in a study of technical replicates of blood from a few donors. Sequencing was performed with immunoSEQ multiplex PCR; in TCRdb, only in-frame clones are kept and a portion is missing. The sample lists roughly 60,000 clones, 65% to 90% occurring once. Sequenced: PBMCs. All receptors come from a human donor in good health. Some clones in this sample may be carry-over from other donors' samples.

The V and J genes are TRBV6-1 and TRBJ1-1; the D gene is possibly TRBD1 (5 bases). Germline V CDR1 and CDR2: MNHNS, SASEGT. This CDR3 is built from 15 residues. The V end was cut by 5 bases, the J end by 4 bases, with 17 bases between. CDR3: CASSKATAGGTEAFF. The CDR3 region has the DNA TGTGCCAGCAGTAAGGCGACCGCGGGGGGCACTGAAGCTTTCTTT.

The genes are TRBV16 and TRBJ1-1, with D perhaps TRBD1 (5 bases). V was pared by 10 bases and J by 1 base, with 7 bases between. Germline CDR1 reads KGHSY; CDR2 reads FQNENV. CDR3 length equals 11 residues. The CDR3 DNA is TGTGCCAACGACAGGAACACTGAAGCTTTCTTT. It yields the protein CANDRNTEAFF.

This clone was counted between two and nine times. The V call is TRBV29-1, the J call TRBJ2-1; maybe TRBD2 (6 bases). Germline lookup yields CDR1 SQVTM and CDR2 ANQGSEA. CDR3 length equals 12 residues. The germline V and J ends were trimmed by 7 bases and 11 bases, with 18 bases remaining between them. The CDR3 protein is CSAPRGSQQQFF. The CDR3 bases are TGCAGCGCACCCCGGGGGTCCCAACAGCAGTTCTTC.

The rearrangement uses TRBV29-1 and TRBJ1-1; no firm D call. Trimming took 5 bases from V and 6 from J, leaving 19 bases between them. This CDR3 spans 14 amino acids. CDR1 and CDR2 from the germline V gene are SQVTM and ANQGSEA. CDR3 sequence: CSVRSQAKISEAFF. As DNA, the CDR3 is TGCAGCGTTCGTTCGCAGGCAAAGATTTCTGAAGCTTTCTTT.

V and J are TRBV2 and TRBJ1-6; D gene ambiguous. Germline assignment: CDR1 SNHLY and CDR2 FYNNEI. Deletions cut 6 bases from V and 0 bases from J, with 3 bases between. The length of the CDR3 is 13 residues. The DNA for the CDR3 is TGTGCCAGCAGGAGCTCCTATAATTCACCCCTCCACTTT. It is translated as CASRSSYNSPLHF.

The chain has TRBV5-4 and TRBJ2-5, with TRBD1 matching 7 bases. This CDR3 has 13 residues. Trimming cost V 9 bases and J 4 bases; bases outside gene matches: 9. Germline CDR1 SGHNT, CDR2 YYREEE (reference sequence). The CDR3 sequence: CATRQGLGETQYF. DNA of the CDR3: TGTGCCACCCGACAGGGCCTGGGAGAGACCCAGTACTTC. The full variable domain, rest sourced from reference TRBV5-4 and TRBJ2-5, is ETGVTQSPTHLIKTRGQQVTLRCSSQSGHNTVSWYQQALGQGPQFIFQYYREEENGRGNFPPRFSGLQFPNYSSELNVNALELDDSALYLCATRQGLGETQYFGPGTRLLVL.

V is TRBV5-4 and J is TRBJ2-7; 10 bases agree with TRBD2. This CDR3 spans 15 amino acids. The V gene's germline CDR1 is SGHNT and CDR2 YYREEE (reference sequence). V trimming: 1 base; J trimming: 7 bases; junction bases outside the gene matches: 8. The CDR3 here is CASSLSSGRAWEQYF. The CDR3 DNA reads TGTGCCAGCAGCTTGAGCAGCGGGAGGGCCTGGGAGCAGTACTTC. Full variable domain (outside the CDR3, taken from reference TRBV5-4 and TRBJ2-7): ETGVTQSPTHLIKTRGQQVTLRCSSQSGHNTVSWYQQALGQGPQFIFQYYREEENGRGNFPPRFSGLQFPNYSSELNVNALELDDSALYLCASSLSSGRAWEQYFGPGTRLTVT.

The V gene is TRBV4-3, the J gene TRBJ1-3; weak D call: TRBD1 (5 bases). Germline loops: CDR1 LGHNA, CDR2 YSLEER. This CDR3 contains 15 residues. V gave up 0 bases and J gave up 1 base, with 7 bases separating them. The CDR3 DNA reads as TGCGCCAGCAGCCAAGACAGGGCGTCTGGAAACACCATATATTTT. This sequence encodes CASSQDRASGNTIYF.

The genes are TRBV5-4 and TRBJ1-4; 10 bases fit TRBD1. The J segment lost 4 bases and the V segment lost 4 bases, leaving 10 bases of the junction unmatched. This CDR3 spans 17 amino acids. Looked up from germline, CDR1 is SGHNT and CDR2 is YYREEE (reference sequence). CDR3 in amino acids: CASSPGTGAGNNEKLFF. The CDR3, as DNA: TGTGCCAGCAGCCCGGGGACAGGGGCTGGGAATAATGAAAAACTGTTTTTT.

In its sample, this clone was seen once. The V and J genes are TRBV6-4 and TRBJ1-1; 12 bases agree with TRBD1. Per the germline V gene, CDR1 is MRHNA and CDR2 is SNTAGT. Trimming removed 7 bases from V and 1 base from J; junction bases left unmatched: 19. The CDR3 has 20 residues. As DNA, the CDR3 is TGTGCCAGCAACGACGGGACAGGGGGCCGCACCATCCTCGAGAACACTGAAGCTTTCTTT. This encodes CASNDGTGGRTILENTEAFF.

The genes are TRBV11-1 and TRBJ1-1; D is unresolved. The CDR3 consists of 12 residues. Trimming removed 5 bases at V and 5 bases at J, with 9 bases between. Germline assignment: CDR1 SGHAT and CDR2 FQDESV (reference sequence). Here the CDR3 DNA reads TGTGCCAGCAGCCCCGGGGTAACTGAAGCTTTCTTT. Its translation: CASSPGVTEAFF.

The V gene is TRBV10-3, the J gene TRBJ1-2; 8 bases map to TRBD1. This CDR3 has 15 amino acids. After removal of 0 bases from V and 2 bases from J, the junction contained 2 bases not matched to a gene. Germline CDR1 and CDR2: ENHRY and SYGVKD. DNA of the CDR3: TGTGCCATCAGTGAGTCGAGGACAGGGAACTATGGCTACACCTTC. As protein: CAISESRTGNYGYTF.

The chain uses TRBV6-1 and TRBJ1-1; TRBD1 is a possible D gene (5 bases). Trimming took off 4 bases at V and 0 bases at J, with 15 bases between the two ends. Per the germline V gene, CDR1 is MNHNS and CDR2 is SASEGT. The length of the CDR3 is 16 residues. This CDR3 is CASSARKGALNTEAFF. In nucleotides, the CDR3 is TGTGCCAGCAGTGCCCGGAAAGGGGCACTGAACACTGAAGCTTTCTTT.

This chain uses TRBV29-1 with TRBJ2-4; TRBD1 is a possible D gene (6 bases). Trimming removed 2 bases at V and 0 bases at J, with 14 bases between. This CDR3 region has 16 residues. Per the germline V gene, CDR1 is SQVTM and CDR2 is ANQGSEA. The chain's CDR3 is CSVEQGNLLAKNIQYF. Here the CDR3 DNA reads TGCAGCGTTGAACAGGGGAACCTATTAGCCAAAAACATTCAGTACTTC.

The rearrangement uses TRBV4-1 and TRBJ2-1; D may be TRBD2 (6 bases). In germline, CDR1 is MGHRA, CDR2 YSYEKL. The CDR3 contains 18 residues. V dropped 2 bases and J dropped 0 bases, with 17 bases sitting between them. CDR3 amino acids: CASSQWTLAPSSYNEQFF. DNA for the CDR3: TGCGCCAGCAGCCAATGGACCCTAGCGCCAAGCTCCTACAATGAGCAGTTCTTC.

The rearrangement uses TRBV12-5 and TRBJ2-2, with 8 bases fitting TRBD2. Germline CDR1 reads LGHNT; CDR2 reads FRNRAP. The CDR3 runs 15 residues. After removal of 0 bases from V and 3 bases from J, the junction contained 0 bases not matched to a gene. CDR3 residues: CASGLVLADTGELFF. The DNA for the CDR3 is TGTGCTAGTGGTTTGGTACTAGCGGACACCGGGGAGCTGTTTTTT.

The chain joins TRBV6-6 to TRBJ1-4, with 7 bases aligning to TRBD1. Germline loops: CDR1 MNHNY, CDR2 SVGAGI (reference sequence). Trimming cost V 2 bases and J 6 bases; bases outside gene matches: 3. This CDR3 region has 14 residues. The CDR3 loop is CASSYPGTDEKLFF. CDR3 in DNA: TGTGCCAGCAGTTACCCAGGGACAGATGAAAAACTGTTTTTT.

V is TRBV7-3 and J is TRBJ2-2; 10 positions agree with TRBD2. Germline values: CDR1 SGHTA, CDR2 FQGTGA. V shed 5 bases, J shed 5 bases, and the junction held 14 bases outside the gene matches. The CDR3 has 18 residues. The CDR3 nucleotides read TGTGCCAGCAGCCCCAATGCGGTAGCGGGAGGAGGAACCGGGGAGCTGTTTTTT. Its protein product is CASSPNAVAGGGTGELFF.

V is TRBV5-1 and J is TRBJ1-6; D remains ambiguous. The V gene's germline CDR1 is SGHRS and CDR2 YFSETQ. V shed 0 bases and J shed 7 bases, with 8 bases lying between them. CDR3 size: 14 residues. CDR3 DNA: TGCGCCAGCAGCTTGGAGGCGAGGAATTCACCCCTCCACTTT. Translating it yields CASSLEARNSPLHF. The entire variable domain, with the rest obtained from reference TRBV5-1 and TRBJ1-6, is as follows: KAGVTQTPRYLIKTRGQQVTLSCSPISGHRSVSWYQQTPGQGLQFLFEYFSETQRNKGNFPGRFSGRQFSNSRSEMNVSTLELGDSALYLCASSLEARNSPLHFGNGTRLTVT.

This chain uses TRBV7-2 with TRBJ1-2; 11 bases fit TRBD1. The junction had 4 bases not matched to a gene; V was cut back by 3 bases and J by 4 bases. The germline V gene has CDR1 SGHTA and CDR2 FQGNSA. The CDR3 has 15 residues. The CDR3 DNA is TGTGCCAGCAGCTTGGGGACAGGGGGAGGCTATGGCTACACCTTC. Protein sequence: CASSLGTGGGYGYTF.

V gene TRBV10-3 combines with J gene TRBJ2-7, with D possibly being TRBD2 (5 bases). CDR3 length: 12 residues. The germline V gene has CDR1 ENHRY and CDR2 SYGVKD. Trimming removed 11 bases from V and 5 bases from J, with 16 bases in between. Written as DNA, the CDR3 is TGTGCCTCCGGGGTGCAGTTGGACGAGCAGTACTTC. Amino acid sequence: CASGVQLDEQYF.

The rearrangement joins TRBV27 to TRBJ2-1; no reliable D call. This CDR3 region has 10 residues. Trimming stripped 8 bases from V and 10 bases from J, with 9 bases between. Germline V gene data show CDR1 as MNHEY and CDR2 as SMNVEV (reference sequence). The CDR3 region is CASPAREQFF. Written as DNA, the CDR3 is TGTGCCAGCCCCGCCCGGGAGCAGTTCTTC.

V gene TRBV14 combines with J gene TRBJ2-1; TRBD1 might be the D (6 bases). The CDR3 covers 14 residues. CDR1 is SGHDN and CDR2 is FVKESK in the germline V gene. Trimming took 5 bases from V and 8 from J, leaving 16 bases between them. CDR3 sequence (DNA): TGTGCCAGCAGCAAGGACCTCAGGGGCTATGAGCAGTTCTTC. Translated: CASSKDLRGYEQFF.

This chain connects TRBV15 to TRBJ1-5; the D gene is possibly TRBD1 (5 bases). V gave up 2 bases and J gave up 4 bases, with 12 bases separating them. This CDR3 contains 15 residues. Germline V gives CDR1 LNHNV, CDR2 YYDKDF (reference sequence). CDR3 protein: CATSRSDRQNQPQHF. DNA of the CDR3: TGTGCCACCAGCAGATCGGACCGACAGAATCAGCCCCAGCATTTT.

Only a few counts were recorded for this clone. The J gene is TRBJ2-4, the V gene TRBV29-1; 7 bases map to TRBD1. V shed 6 bases and J 9 bases; nucleotides not matched to a gene: 5. CDR3 length equals 11 residues. Germline V CDR1 and CDR2: SQVTM, ANQGSEA. CDR3 sequence: CSVWTGGIQYF. DNA for the CDR3: TGCAGCGTGTGGACAGGCGGCATTCAGTACTTC.

The chain uses TRBV19 and TRBJ2-5, with no clear D. The CDR3 has 13 residues. The germline gives CDR1 LNHDA, CDR2 SQIVND (reference sequence). The V and J ends lost 5 bases and 5 bases respectively, with 12 bases between them. CDR3 loop: CASSSLASETQYF. In nucleotides, the CDR3 is TGTGCCAGTAGTTCGTTAGCCTCCGAGACCCAGTACTTC.

In this sample, this clone turned up once. J is TRBJ2-1 and V is TRBV4-2; 10 bases map to TRBD2. The CDR3 spans 16 residues. Germline assignment: CDR1 LGHNA and CDR2 YNFKEQ. Losses at the gene ends were 1 base for V and 6 bases for J; bases not matched to a gene: 6. CDR3 coding DNA: TGTGCCAGCAGCCAAGCAAGCGGGGGGGCGGGCAATGAGCAGTTCTTC. The encoded protein is CASSQASGGAGNEQFF.

The chain carries TRBV13 and TRBJ1-5, with D possibly TRBD1 on 5 matching bases. V lost 5 bases to trimming and J lost 2 bases, with 13 bases between them. The CDR3 sequence is 15 residues long. Looked up from germline, CDR1 is PRHDT and CDR2 is FYEKMQ (reference sequence). The CDR3 is CASSPKGPGNQPQHF. CDR3 in DNA: TGTGCCAGCAGCCCTAAGGGGCCTGGCAATCAGCCCCAGCATTTT.